Shown below are 10 T cell receptor beta chains from a single sample sequenced in a study of breast tumors, draining lymph nodes, adjacent tissues. TCRdb called the multiplex PCR reads again in MiXCR, with one record for every CDR3 protein. The table shows about 200,000 distinct CDR3 sequences, with 34% occurring only once. Breast cancer patients provided tissue from their axillary draining lymph nodes. Input material: axillary lymph node tissue. Receptors were obtained from a female donor with breast cancer. Some clones in this sample may be carry-over from other donors' samples.

The sample holds many counts of this clonotype. CDR3 residues: CASTDSPGQGGTGELFF. Written as DNA, the CDR3 is TGTGCCAGCACCGACTCCCCGGGTCAGGGGGGTACCGGGGAGCTGTTTTTT. V usage is TRBV9 and J usage is TRBJ2-2, with TRBD1 as a possible D gene (7 bases). The CDR3 is 17 residues long. V was clipped by 6 bases and J by 5 bases, with 23 bases between them. The germline CDR1 and CDR2 sequences are SGDLS and YYNGEE.

CDR3 DNA: TGTGCCTCGGGACCAAATCGGAGCAATCAGCCCCAGCATTTT. It codes for CASGPNRSNQPQHF. The chain couples TRBV15 to TRBJ1-5; D is possibly TRBD1 (5 bases). CDR3 length: 14 residues. The germline V and J ends were trimmed by 11 bases and 1 base, with 15 bases remaining between them. CDR1 LNHNV and CDR2 YYDKDF come from the germline V gene (reference sequence).

Many counts were recorded for this clonotype. This rearrangement joins TRBV19 to TRBJ1-2; D is ambiguous. Germline loops: CDR1 LNHDA, CDR2 SQIVND (reference sequence). CDR3 length: 12 residues. Trimming cost V 3 bases and J 2 bases, with 4 bases left between them. The CDR3 DNA sequence: TGTGCCAGTAGTATCGAAAACTATGGCTACACCTTC. Encoded protein: CASSIENYGYTF.

Notes on this clonotype: One junction end disagrees with the germline gene, perhaps due to a read error. The rearrangement uses TRBV7-8 and TRBJ1-4, with 8 positions matching TRBD1. The CDR3 sequence is 15 residues long. The V gene's germline CDR1 is SGHVS and CDR2 FQNEAQ. The DNA for the CDR3 is TGTGCCGGCAGCTTAGGGGCAGGGGGCTTTGAAAAACTGTTTTTT. Protein sequence: CAGSLGAGGFEKLFF.

The chain combines TRBV24-1 with TRBJ1-4, with D maybe TRBD1 (6 bases). Looked up from germline, CDR1 is KGHDR and CDR2 is SFDVKD. The CDR3 has 14 amino acids. Trimming cost V 9 bases and J 8 bases, with 18 bases left between them. The CDR3 nucleotides read TGTGCCACCGGTGTTGGAGGGGGGGACGAAAAACTGTTTTTT. The encoded protein is CATGVGGGDEKLFF.

This clonotype was observed many times. This rearrangement joins TRBV3-1 to TRBJ2-5, with 7 bases lining up with TRBD1. This CDR3 comprises 15 residues. V lost 1 base, J lost 1 base, and 3 bases stayed unmatched. The V gene's germline CDR1 is LGHDT and CDR2 YNNKEL (reference sequence). As DNA, the CDR3 is TGTGCCAGCAGCCAAGGGGACAGAACCCAAGAGACCCAGTACTTC. Translation: CASSQGDRTQETQYF.

The sample holds a few counts of this clonotype. This rearrangement joins TRBV18 to TRBJ2-7, with a possible D match to TRBD1 (5 bases). CDR1 is KGHSH and CDR2 is LQKENI in the germline V gene. CDR3 length equals 14 residues. V lost 3 bases and J lost 5, with 14 bases in between. CDR3 sequence (DNA): TGTGCCAGCTCACCTTCTGGACACCGCCACGAGCAGTACTTC. Amino acid sequence: CASSPSGHRHEQYF.

The chain couples TRBV6-5 to TRBJ2-5; TRBD2 agrees at 11 bases. J was trimmed by 11 bases and V by 6 bases; bases with no gene match: 14. Germline V gene sequence: CDR1 MNHEY, CDR2 SVGAGI. This CDR3 is 15 amino acids long. As DNA, the CDR3 is TGTGCCAGCAGGCGTCTAGCGGGGGGTACGGCTACGCAGTACTTC. It codes for CASRRLAGGTATQYF.

This rearrangement joins TRBV12-3 or TRBV12-4 to TRBJ1-2; unclear D gene. The CDR3 loop spans 18 amino acids. V lost 5 bases and J lost 4, with 26 bases in between. CDR3 nucleotide sequence: TGTGCCAGCAGTAACATACCGGGTCTCCTTCCCTCAACCTATGGCTACACCTTC. Protein product: CASSNIPGLLPSTYGYTF.

This clonotype was picked up many times. V gene TRBV2 combines with J gene TRBJ1-3; D is unclear. The V end was cut by 7 bases, the J end by 0 bases, with 13 bases between. Germline assignment: CDR1 SNHLY and CDR2 FYNNEI. The CDR3 runs to 15 residues. Here the CDR3 DNA reads TGTGCCAGCACCTTAGGACGCCGCTCTGGAAACACCATATATTTT. Its translation: CASTLGRRSGNTIYF.